This T cell receptor (beta chain) comes out of a study of T-cell reconstitution after alpha-beta-depleted transplantation in children (dated by TCRdb to the mid-2010s). With regard to the full study: Using TCR repertoire profiling, the study followed T-cell immune reconstitution in a quantitative way in children after TCRalphabeta/CD19-depleted allogeneic hematopoietic cell transplantation. Paper-wide results and their limitations: About two months after transplant, the apparently early recovery of alphabetaT-cell counts reportedly depended on just several hundred clones that had expanded rapidly and came from non-depleted graft cells. The high TCRbeta diversity at day 60 in some patients was ascribed to recipient T cells and intrathymic progenitors that had survived conditioning. Over the following months the frequencies of hyperexpanded clones went down, and after one year T-cell counts and TCRbeta diversity were mostly credited to newly produced T cells.

This clonotype was detected ten times or more. The specificity of this receptor is unknown. Base quality data are lacking; no much larger clone is found one base away. V gives up 6 bases and J gives up 4 bases, and the segment between their germline ends measures 19 bases. Taken from the germline V gene (reference sequence), the CDR1 and CDR2 loops are DFQATT and SNEGSKA. The CDR3, from cysteine to phenylalanine, totals 14 residues. Only the CDR3 portion is preserved as DNA: 42 bases, with reading frame beginning at the first base. Library method: PCR. Sequencing used an Illumina HiSeq 2500. TCR library preparation used molecular barcoding, with unique molecular identifiers applied to normalize quantification of the TCRbeta repertoire. TCRdb trimmed public reads at Q25 via fastp, called clones via MiXCR and kept in-frame beta chains. One record per CDR3 amino acid sequence lists the most common genes and DNA. The sample includes approximately 630,000 distinct CDR3 sequences, with about an eighth observed a single time. The ten largest make up 0.75% to 0.85% of the sample.

The sample's treatment or condition label, decoded: allogeneic hematopoietic cell transplantation with graft depleted of TCRalphabeta T cells and CD19 B cells. The transplant recipients were children given TCRalphabeta/CD19-depleted allogeneic hematopoietic cell grafts. In this chain, TRBV20-1 is recombined with TRBJ2-7, and the D gene may be TRBD2, 5 bases matching. The sequence was obtained from a girl aged 2 to 9 with congenital amegakaryocytic thrombocytopenia, due to receive a stem cell transplant. This material consisted of PBMCs, taken before TCRalphabeta/CD19-depleted stem cell transplant. For the CDR3, the sequence is CSARRFPGEYEQYF. The DNA is as follows: TGCAGTGCCCGGCGTTTCCCTGGGGAGTACGAGCAGTACTTC.